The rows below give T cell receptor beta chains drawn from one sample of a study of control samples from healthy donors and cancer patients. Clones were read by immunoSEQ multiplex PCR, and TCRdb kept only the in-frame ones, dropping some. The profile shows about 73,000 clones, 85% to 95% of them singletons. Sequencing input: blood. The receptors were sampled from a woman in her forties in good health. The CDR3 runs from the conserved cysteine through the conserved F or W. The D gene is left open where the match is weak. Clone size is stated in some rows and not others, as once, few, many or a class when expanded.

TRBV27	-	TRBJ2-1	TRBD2	CASSSPSGSSYNEQFF	TGTGCCAGCAGTTCCCCCAGCGGGAGCTCCTACAATGAGCAGTTCTTC
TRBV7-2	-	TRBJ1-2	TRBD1	CASSLAEGTGQGYTF	TGTGCCAGCAGCTTAGCGGAAGGGACAGGGCAAGGCTACACCTTC
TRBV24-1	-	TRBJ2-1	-	CATSAGVLNEQFF	TGTGCCACCAGTGCGGGGGTCCTCAATGAGCAGTTCTTC
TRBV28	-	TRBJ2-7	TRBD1	CASRETGITYEQYF	TGTGCCAGCAGGGAGACAGGGATCACCTACGAGCAGTACTTC
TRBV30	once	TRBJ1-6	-	CAWSVGPRVPRGTNLSPLHF	TGTGCCTGGAGTGTAGGGCCCCGGGTCCCCCGAGGAACTAATTTGTCACCCCTCCACTTT
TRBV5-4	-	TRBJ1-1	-	CASSFRTGGIRAEAFF	TGTGCCAGCAGCTTCCGTACGGGGGGAATCAGGGCTGAAGCTTTCTTT
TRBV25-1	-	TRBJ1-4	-	CASSEYIGGTYNEKLFF	TGTGCCAGCAGTGAATATATTGGGGGGACATATAATGAAAAACTGTTTTTT
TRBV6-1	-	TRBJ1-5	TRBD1	CASSEATGNQPQHF	TGTGCCAGCAGTGAAGCGACAGGGAATCAGCCCCAGCATTTT
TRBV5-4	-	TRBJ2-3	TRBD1	CASSRQGAPDTQYF	TGTGCCAGCAGCCGGCAGGGGGCCCCTGATACGCAGTATTTT
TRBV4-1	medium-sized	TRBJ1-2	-	CASSQEPGDVHYGYTF	TGCGCCAGCAGCCAAGAGCCGGGGGATGTTCACTATGGCTACACCTTC
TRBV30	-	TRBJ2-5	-	CAWGPGVAARETQYF	TGTGCCTGGGGACCAGGGGTAGCTGCTAGGGAGACCCAGTACTTC
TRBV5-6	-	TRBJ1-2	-	CASSLGGLGYTF	TGTGCCAGCAGCTTGGGGGGGCTCGGCTACACCTTC
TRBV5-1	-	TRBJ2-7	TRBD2	CASKGASGRAVQYF	TGCGCCAGCAAGGGCGCTAGCGGGAGGGCCGTGCAGTACTTC
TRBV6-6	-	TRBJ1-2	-	CASSRLVPPVNYGYTF	TGTGCCAGCAGCCGACTCGTCCCGCCAGTGAACTATGGCTACACCTTC
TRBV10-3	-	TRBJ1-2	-	CAISESTTDNYGYTF	TGTGCCATCAGTGAGTCCACGACAGATAACTATGGCTACACCTTC
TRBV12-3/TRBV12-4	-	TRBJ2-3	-	CASSLIGTDTQYF	TGTGCCAGCAGTTTAATCGGGACAGATACGCAGTATTTT
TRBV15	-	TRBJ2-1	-	CATSRDTLDPHNEQFF	TGTGCCACCAGCAGAGATACACTGGACCCACACAATGAGCAGTTCTTC
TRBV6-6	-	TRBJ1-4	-	CASSPTGRSAFNRLNEKLFF	TGTGCCAGCAGTCCAACTGGGAGGTCGGCTTTCAACCGGTTAAATGAAAAACTGTTTTTT
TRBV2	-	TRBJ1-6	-	CASKLGDSGAPLHF	TGTGCCAGCAAACTGGGTGATTCAGGGGCACCCCTCCACTTT
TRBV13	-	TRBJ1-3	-	CASSLNPGRHSGNTIYF	TGTGCCAGCAGCTTAAACCCAGGACGGCACTCTGGAAACACCATATATTTT
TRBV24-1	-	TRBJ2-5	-	CATSDLAGETQYF	TGTGCCACCAGTGATTTGGCGGGAGAGACCCAGTACTTC
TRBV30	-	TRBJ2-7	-	CALTWASGNSYEQYF	TGTGCCTTGACCTGGGCTAGTGGGAACTCCTACGAGCAGTACTTC
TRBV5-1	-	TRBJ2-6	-	CASSLGTPSGANVLTF	TGCGCCAGCAGCCTCGGGACCCCCTCTGGGGCCAACGTCCTGACTTTC
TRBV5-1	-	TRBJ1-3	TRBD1	CASSLDRGLGNTIYF	TGCGCCAGCAGCTTAGACAGGGGGCTTGGAAACACCATATATTTT
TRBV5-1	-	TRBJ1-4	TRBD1	CASSLGQGGEKLFF	TGCGCCAGCAGCTTGGGGCAGGGGGGTGAAAAACTGTTTTTT
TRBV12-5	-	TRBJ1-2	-	CASGLGGYHGYTF	TGTGCTAGTGGGTTGGGGGGGTATCATGGCTACACCTTC
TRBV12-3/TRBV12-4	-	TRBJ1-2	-	CASSLFALYGYTF	TGTGCCAGCAGTTTGTTTGCCCTATATGGCTACACCTTC
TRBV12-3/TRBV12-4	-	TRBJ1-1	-	CASSLLSEAFF	TGTGCCAGCAGTTTACTCTCCGAAGCTTTCTTT
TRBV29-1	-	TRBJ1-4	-	CSVDQRTVINEKLFF	TGCAGCGTAGACCAGAGGACGGTGATTAATGAAAAACTGTTTTTT
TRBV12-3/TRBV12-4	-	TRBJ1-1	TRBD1	CASNRGHGTEAFF	TGTGCCAGTAACAGGGGGCATGGCACTGAAGCTTTCTTT
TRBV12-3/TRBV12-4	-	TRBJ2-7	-	CASSSIGIEQYF	TGTGCCAGCAGTTCCATAGGGATCGAGCAGTACTTC
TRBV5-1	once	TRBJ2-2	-	CASSLVGGKNTGELFF	TGCGCCAGCAGCTTGGTTGGGGGAAAGAACACCGGGGAGCTGTTTTTT
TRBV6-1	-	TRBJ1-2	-	CASTEEGWSIEFYGYTF	TGTGCCAGCACTGAAGAGGGTTGGAGCATAGAGTTCTATGGCTACACCTTC
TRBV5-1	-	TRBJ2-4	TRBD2	CASSLAGGDIQYF	TGCGCCAGCAGCTTGGCGGGGGGTGACATTCAGTACTTC
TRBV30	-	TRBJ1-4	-	CAWSVLTGNEKLFF	TGTGCCTGGAGTGTACTTACGGGAAATGAAAAACTGTTTTTT
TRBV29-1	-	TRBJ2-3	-	CSVAPRATDTQYF	TGCAGCGTTGCGCCCAGGGCCACAGATACGCAGTATTTT
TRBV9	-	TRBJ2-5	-	CASAPMGLETQYF	TGTGCCAGCGCCCCCATGGGGCTGGAGACCCAGTACTTC
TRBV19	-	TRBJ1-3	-	CASTGRVEGNTIYF	TGTGCCAGTACGGGCAGGGTGGAAGGAAACACCATATATTTT
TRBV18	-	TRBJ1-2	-	CASSPPTGLNYGYTF	TGTGCCAGCTCACCACCGACGGGGCTGAACTATGGCTACACCTTC
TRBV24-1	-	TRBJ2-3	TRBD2	CATSVGGGSKDTQYF	TGTGCCACCAGTGTTGGCGGGGGGAGCAAGGATACGCAGTATTTT
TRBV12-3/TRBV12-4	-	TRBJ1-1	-	CASSFGPTEAFF	TGTGCCAGCAGTTTTGGGCCCACTGAAGCTTTCTTT
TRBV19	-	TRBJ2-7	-	CASGSTLSYEQYF	TGTGCCAGCGGTTCGACTCTCTCCTACGAGCAGTACTTC
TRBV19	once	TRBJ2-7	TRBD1	CASGDRTYEQYF	TGTGCCAGTGGGGACAGGACTTACGAGCAGTACTTC
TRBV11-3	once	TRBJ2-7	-	CASSLDDSRDEQYF	TGTGCCAGCAGCCTCGATGATAGTCGGGACGAGCAGTACTTC
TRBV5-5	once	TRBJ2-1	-	CASSLTNEQFF	TGTGCCAGCAGCTTGACAAACGAGCAGTTCTTC
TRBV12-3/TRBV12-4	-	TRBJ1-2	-	CASSLVGYTF	TGTGCCAGCAGTTTGGTTGGCTACACCTTC
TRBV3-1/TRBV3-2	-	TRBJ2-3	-	CASSTPLSTDTQYF	TGTGCCAGCAGCACCCCGCTTAGCACAGATACGCAGTATTTT
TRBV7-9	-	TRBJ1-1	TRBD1	CASSLEGQGPRDTEAFF	TGTGCCAGCAGCTTAGAGGGACAGGGGCCGAGGGACACTGAAGCTTTCTTT
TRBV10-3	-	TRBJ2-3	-	CAILGVRDTDTQYF	TGTGCCATCCTCGGGGTCCGGGACACAGATACGCAGTATTTT
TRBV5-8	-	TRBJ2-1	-	CASSLVSTFF	TGTGCCAGCAGCTTGGTATCCACTTTCTTC
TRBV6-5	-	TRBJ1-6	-	CASSYSYSSPLHF	TGTGCCAGCAGTTACTCGTACTCATCACCCCTCCACTTT
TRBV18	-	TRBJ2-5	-	CASSPDRQETQYF	TGTGCCAGCTCCCCCGACAGGCAAGAGACCCAGTACTTC
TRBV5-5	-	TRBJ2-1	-	CASDTLASSEQFF	TGTGCCAGTGACACTCTAGCTTCGAGTGAGCAGTTCTTC